This T cell receptor (beta chain) was obtained from a study of T cells in Graves' hyperthyroidism and ophthalmopathy. Germline CDR1 MNHEY, CDR2 SVGAGI. With 6 bases clipped from V and 5 bases from J, the junction kept 12 bases outside the gene matches. The length of the CDR3 is 15 residues. TCR beta CDR3 regions were amplified from RNA transcripts. First-round RT-PCR of the TCR CDR3 relied on the HTBI primer set. MiXCR, applied by TCRdb to the multiplex PCR reads, yields one record per CDR3 protein. The table has about 610,000 distinct CDR3 sequences, about 45% seen once. This clonotype was seen a handful of times.

The chain has TRBV6-5 and TRBJ2-7, with 8 bases fitting TRBD1. Sequenced input: peripheral blood or thyroid tissue (not recorded which). This receptor was obtained from a woman aged 18-29 years with Graves' hyperthyroidism. CDR3 sequence: CASRTQGVDSDEQYF. In DNA form, the CDR3 reads TGTGCCAGCAGAACACAGGGGGTAGATAGCGACGAGCAGTACTTC.